This is a list of T cell receptor beta chains from one sample in a study of identical twins. TCRdb itself ran the 5' RACE reads through MiXCR, one entry per CDR3 protein. In the table there are some 100,000 distinct CDR3 sequences, about 6.1% of which are singletons. Sequenced input: memory T cells sorted from blood. These receptors were obtained from a woman between 45 and 65 years old in good health. The CDR3 runs from the conserved cysteine through the conserved F or W. A D gene is named only where the DNA matches it firmly. Some rows have no size entry. The others give once, few or many, or a class for an expanded clone.

V	D	J	size	CDR3	DNA
TRBV12-3/TRBV12-4	TRBD1	TRBJ1-1	many	CASTRQGRTEAFF	TGTGCCAGCACCCGACAGGGAAGGACTGAAGCTTTCTTT
TRBV19	.	TRBJ2-1	.	CASSSGTGGGEQFF	TGTGCCAGTAGTTCGGGGACTGGGGGGGGCGAGCAGTTCTTC
TRBV29-1	TRBD1	TRBJ1-4	many	CSVARGVEEKLFF	TGCAGCGTTGCCAGGGGGGTCGAGGAAAAACTGTTTTTT
TRBV2	TRBD1	TRBJ1-5	many	CASRGTGGNQPQHF	TGTGCCAGCAGGGGGACAGGGGGCAATCAGCCCCAGCATTTT
TRBV5-6	.	TRBJ2-4	many	CASRRWGEGAKNIQYF	TGTGCCAGCCGACGGTGGGGGGAAGGGGCCAAAAACATTCAGTACTTC
TRBV15	.	TRBJ1-2	many	CATSRDLWEGYGYTF	TGTGCCACCAGCAGAGATCTCTGGGAGGGCTATGGCTACACCTTC
TRBV11-2	.	TRBJ2-4	many	CASSQRFQLAKNIQYF	TGTGCCAGCAGCCAACGTTTCCAGCTAGCCAAAAACATTCAGTACTTC
TRBV18	TRBD1	TRBJ2-1	many	CASSPGGQGRNEQFF	TGTGCCAGCTCACCCGGGGGACAGGGGAGAAATGAGCAGTTCTTC
TRBV27	TRBD2	TRBJ2-5	many	CASSSREGRGQYF	TGTGCCAGCAGTTCGAGGGAGGGCCGGGGCCAGTACTTC
TRBV19	.	TRBJ1-1	few	CASSMPHTTEAFF	TGTGCCAGTAGTATGCCCCACACCACTGAAGCTTTCTTT
TRBV29-1	TRBD1	TRBJ2-5	.	CSVEDLQGDSFQETQYF	TGCAGCGTTGAAGATCTTCAGGGGGACAGCTTTCAAGAGACCCAGTACTTC
TRBV5-6	TRBD1	TRBJ1-6	many	CASSPGQGNSPLHF	TGTGCCAGCAGCCCGGGACAGGGGAATTCACCCCTCCACTTT
TRBV4-1	.	TRBJ2-7	many	CASRPQGGYEQYF	TGCGCCAGCAGACCTCAGGGTGGCTACGAGCAGTACTTC
TRBV5-1	.	TRBJ1-1	few	CASSLRGGTEAFF	TGCGCCAGCAGCTTGAGGGGGGGCACTGAAGCTTTCTTT
TRBV3-1	TRBD2	TRBJ2-1	many	CASSQVGLAGPNEQFF	TGTGCCAGCAGCCAAGTTGGATTAGCGGGCCCCAATGAGCAGTTCTTC
TRBV6-5	TRBD1	TRBJ1-6	many	CASRGQSSYNSPLHF	TGTGCCAGCAGGGGACAGAGCTCCTATAATTCACCCCTCCACTTT